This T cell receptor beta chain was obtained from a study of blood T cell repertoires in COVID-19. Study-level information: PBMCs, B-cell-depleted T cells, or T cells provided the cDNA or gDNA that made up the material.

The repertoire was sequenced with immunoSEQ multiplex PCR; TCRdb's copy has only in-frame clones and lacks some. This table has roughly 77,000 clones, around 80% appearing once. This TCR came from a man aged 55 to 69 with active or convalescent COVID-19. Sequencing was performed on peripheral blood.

CDR3 nucleotide sequence: TGCGCCAGCAGCCAACCCCCCTTGCGGTCCTCCTATGGCTACACCTTC. This codes for CASSQPPLRSSYGYTF. The chain links TRBV4-1 to TRBJ1-2; D is unresolved. The CDR3 covers 16 residues. V shed 2 bases and J shed 4 bases, with 17 bases lying between them. The germline V gene encodes CDR1 MGHRA and CDR2 YSYEKL.